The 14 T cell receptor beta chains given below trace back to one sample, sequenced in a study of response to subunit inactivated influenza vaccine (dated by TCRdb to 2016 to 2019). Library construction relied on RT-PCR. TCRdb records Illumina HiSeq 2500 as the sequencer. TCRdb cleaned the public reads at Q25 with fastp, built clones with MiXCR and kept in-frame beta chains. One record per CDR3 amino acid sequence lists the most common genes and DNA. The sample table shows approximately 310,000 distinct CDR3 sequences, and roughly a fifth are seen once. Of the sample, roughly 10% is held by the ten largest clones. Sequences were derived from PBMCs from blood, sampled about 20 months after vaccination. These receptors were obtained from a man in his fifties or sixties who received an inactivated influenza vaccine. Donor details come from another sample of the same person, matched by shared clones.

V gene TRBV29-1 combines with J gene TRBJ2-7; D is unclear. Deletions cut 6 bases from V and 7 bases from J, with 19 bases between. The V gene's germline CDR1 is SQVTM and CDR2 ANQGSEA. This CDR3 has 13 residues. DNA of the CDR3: TGCAGCGTAGGTCAGGAGCTGTCTGGGGAGCAGTACTTC. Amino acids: CSVGQELSGEQYF.

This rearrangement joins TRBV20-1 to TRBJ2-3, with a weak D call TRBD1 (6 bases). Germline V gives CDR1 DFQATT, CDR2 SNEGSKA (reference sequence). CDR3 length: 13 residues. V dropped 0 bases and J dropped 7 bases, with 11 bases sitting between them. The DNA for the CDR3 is TGCAGTGCTAGAGAACCGGGACACAATACGCAGTATTTT. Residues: CSAREPGHNTQYF.

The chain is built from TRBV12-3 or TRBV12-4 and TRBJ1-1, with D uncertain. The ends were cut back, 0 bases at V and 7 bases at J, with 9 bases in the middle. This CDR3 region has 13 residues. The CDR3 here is CASSLATSLEAFF. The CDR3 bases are TGTGCCAGCAGTTTAGCCACCAGCCTTGAAGCTTTCTTT.

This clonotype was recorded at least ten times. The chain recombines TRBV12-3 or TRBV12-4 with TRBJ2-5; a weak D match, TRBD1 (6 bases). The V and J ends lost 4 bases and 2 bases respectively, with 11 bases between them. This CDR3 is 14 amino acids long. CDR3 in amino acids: CASSYQGSQETQYF. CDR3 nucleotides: TGTGCCAGCAGTTACCAGGGGTCGCAAGAGACCCAGTACTTC.

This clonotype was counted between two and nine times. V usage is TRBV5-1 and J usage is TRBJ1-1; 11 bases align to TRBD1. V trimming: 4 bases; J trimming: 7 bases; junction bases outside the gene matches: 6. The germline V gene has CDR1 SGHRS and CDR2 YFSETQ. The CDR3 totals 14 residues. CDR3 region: CASSTLGQGVEAFF. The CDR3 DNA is TGCGCCAGCAGCACACTGGGACAGGGGGTTGAAGCTTTCTTT.

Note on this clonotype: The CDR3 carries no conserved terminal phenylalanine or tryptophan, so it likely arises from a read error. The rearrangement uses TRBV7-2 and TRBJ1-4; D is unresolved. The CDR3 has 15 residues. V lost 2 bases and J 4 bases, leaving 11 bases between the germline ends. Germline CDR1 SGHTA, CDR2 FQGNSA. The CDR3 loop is CASSLKRSFNEKLFL. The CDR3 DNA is TGTGCCAGCAGCTTAAAACGGAGCTTTAATGAAAAACTGTTTTTA.

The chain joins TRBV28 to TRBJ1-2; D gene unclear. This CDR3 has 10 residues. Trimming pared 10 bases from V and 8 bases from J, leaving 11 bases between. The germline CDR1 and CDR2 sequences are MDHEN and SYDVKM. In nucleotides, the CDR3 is TGTGCCACGCTGGGATGGGGCTACACCTTC. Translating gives CATLGWGYTF.

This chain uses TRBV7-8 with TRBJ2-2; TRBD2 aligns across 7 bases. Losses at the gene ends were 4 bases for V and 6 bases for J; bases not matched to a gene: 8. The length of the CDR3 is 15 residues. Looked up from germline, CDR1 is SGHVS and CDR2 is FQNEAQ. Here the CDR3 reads CASSSLTSWSGELFF. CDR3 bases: TGTGCCAGCAGCTCCCTGACTAGCTGGTCCGGGGAGCTGTTTTTT.

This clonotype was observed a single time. The CDR3 coding sequence is TGCAGTGCTAAGGACCCGGGACAGGGGTTAACCTACGAGCAGTACTTC. Its protein product is CSAKDPGQGLTYEQYF. The chain is built from TRBV20-1 and TRBJ2-7; 10 bases agree with TRBD1. Looked up from germline, CDR1 is DFQATT and CDR2 is SNEGSKA (reference sequence). The CDR3 is 16 residues long. Germline trimming cut 4 bases from V and 2 bases from J; bases unmatched to any gene: 11.

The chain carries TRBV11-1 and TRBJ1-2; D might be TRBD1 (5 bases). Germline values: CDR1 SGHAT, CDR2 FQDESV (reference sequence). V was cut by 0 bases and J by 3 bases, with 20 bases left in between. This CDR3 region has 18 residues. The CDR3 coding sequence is TGTGCCAGCAGCTTAGCCCCAGGACACTCCTTCCGGGACTATGGCTACACCTTC. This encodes CASSLAPGHSFRDYGYTF.

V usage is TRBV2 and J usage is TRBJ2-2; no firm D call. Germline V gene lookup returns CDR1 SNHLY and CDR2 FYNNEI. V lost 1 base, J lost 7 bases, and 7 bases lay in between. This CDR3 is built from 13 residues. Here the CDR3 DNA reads TGTGCCAGCAGTGAAGAGGTAGACGGGGAGCTGTTTTTT. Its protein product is CASSEEVDGELFF.

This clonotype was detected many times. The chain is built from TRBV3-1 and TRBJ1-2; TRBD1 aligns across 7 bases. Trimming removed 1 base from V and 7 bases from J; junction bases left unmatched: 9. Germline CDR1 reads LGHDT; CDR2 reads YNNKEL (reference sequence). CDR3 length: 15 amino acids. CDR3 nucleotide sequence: TGTGCCAGCAGCCAAGGCAGGGGGGGCGCTTCTGGCTACACCTTC. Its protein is CASSQGRGGASGYTF.

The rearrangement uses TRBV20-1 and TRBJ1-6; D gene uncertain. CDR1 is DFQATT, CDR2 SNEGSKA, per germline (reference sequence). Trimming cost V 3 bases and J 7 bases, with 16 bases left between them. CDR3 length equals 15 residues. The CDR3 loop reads CSARVNPWENSPLHF. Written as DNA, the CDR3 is TGCAGTGCTAGGGTCAACCCCTGGGAAAATTCACCCCTCCACTTT.

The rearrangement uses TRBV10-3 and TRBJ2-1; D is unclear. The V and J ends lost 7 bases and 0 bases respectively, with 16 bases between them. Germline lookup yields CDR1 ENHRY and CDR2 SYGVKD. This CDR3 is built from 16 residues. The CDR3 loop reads CAINQRPGSSYNEQFF. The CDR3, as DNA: TGTGCCATCAACCAACGCCCGGGTAGCTCCTACAATGAGCAGTTCTTC.